The clone carrying this T cell receptor beta chain has at least ten counts. Its target is unknown. Trimming cost V 4 bases and J 8 bases, with 20 bases left between them. Germline CDR1 and CDR2: SGHTA and FQGNSA. This CDR3 comprises 16 residues. The data stem from a study of identical twins. The study, taken as a whole, reports: For zero-insertion analyses, partial confounding could come from invariant MAIT and iNKT cells. The more abundant beta clonotypes in cord blood had fewer insertions, and memory repertoires did not show this.

A universal primer site arose from template switching, and cDNA bore unique molecular identifiers. TCRdb redid the calling of the 5' RACE reads with MiXCR, one entry per CDR3 protein. The sample includes some 630,000 distinct CDR3 sequences, around 7.4% of them seen just once. There were only healthy Caucasians among the donors. The same data also contributed to another study, on yellow fever vaccine responses in identical twins.

Source material: PBMCs. This TCR came from a woman between 18 and 29 years old in good health. This chain joins TRBV7-2 and TRBJ1-4; D gene unclear. CDR3 coding DNA: TGTGCCAGCAGCTCAACACAGACGGCAGGCTGGGAAAAACTGTTTTTT. Its translation is CASSSTQTAGWEKLFF.